The 10 T cell receptor beta chains below come from one sample, sequenced in a study of blood T cell repertoires in COVID-19. Here immunoSEQ multiplex PCR was the method, and the copy in TCRdb shows in-frame clones only, minus some. The sample yields around 11,000 clones, 87% seen once. Sequencing input: peripheral blood. These TCRs come from a man aged 25 to 40 with active or convalescent COVID-19.

The V gene is TRBV14, the J gene TRBJ2-5, with 7 bases aligning to TRBD2. The germline gives CDR1 SGHDN, CDR2 FVKESK. The ends lost 1 base at V and 5 bases at J; junction bases unmatched: 4. The CDR3 is made up of 14 amino acids. The CDR3: CASSQVDSGETQYF. CDR3 bases: TGTGCCAGCAGCCAAGTTGATAGCGGGGAGACCCAGTACTTC. The full variable domain, rest sourced from reference TRBV14 and TRBJ2-5, is EAGVTQFPSHSVIEKGQTVTLRCDPISGHDNLYWYRRVMGKEIKFLLHFVKESKQDESGMPNNRFLAERTGGTYSTLKVQPAELEDSGVYFCASSQVDSGETQYFGPGTRLLVL.

The chain recombines TRBV6-5 with TRBJ2-2; the match to TRBD2 covers 8 bases. Germline lookup yields CDR1 MNHEY and CDR2 SVGAGI. J gave up 4 bases and V 6 bases, and 4 bases lay outside the gene matches. This CDR3 comprises 14 residues. As DNA, the CDR3 is TGTGCCAGCAGGGGGCGGGGGGCCACCGGGGAGCTGTTTTTT. This gives the protein CASRGRGATGELFF.

The chain links TRBV3-1 (or the pseudogene TRBV3-2) to TRBJ2-3, with D perhaps TRBD1 (6 bases). The CDR3 contains 18 residues. The germline CDR1 and CDR2 sequences are LGHDT and YNNKEL (reference sequence). V was trimmed by 0 bases and J by 6 bases, leaving 22 bases between them. In DNA form, the CDR3 reads TGTGCCAGCAGCCAAGACCCCAGGAAGAGAGGGGGTCGGGATACGCAGTATTTT. Translation gives CASSQDPRKRGGRDTQYF.

The rearrangement links TRBV5-4 to TRBJ2-3, with D perhaps matching TRBD2 (6 bases). CDR3 length equals 13 residues. CDR1 and CDR2 (germline): SGHNT, YYREEE (reference sequence). V lost 7 bases and J 4 bases, leaving 13 bases between the germline ends. The CDR3 DNA sequence: TGTGCCAGCCGGCAGGGCGGGGCAGATACGCAGTATTTT. Translation gives CASRQGGADTQYF.

This chain connects TRBV5-6 to TRBJ2-4; TRBD1 agrees at 7 bases. Per the germline V gene, CDR1 is SGHDT and CDR2 is YYEEEE. Trimming cost V 3 bases and J 6 bases; bases outside gene matches: 9. The CDR3 covers 15 residues. CDR3 bases: TGTGCCAGCAGCTCTGTAGAGGGGGCATCAAACATTCAGTACTTC. Translating gives CASSSVEGASNIQYF.

The chain combines TRBV3-1 (or the pseudogene TRBV3-2) with TRBJ1-1, with 8 bases fitting TRBD1. Germline trimming cut 2 bases from V and 5 bases from J; bases unmatched to any gene: 4. CDR1 LGHDT and CDR2 YNNKEL come from the germline V gene (reference sequence). This CDR3 is built from 14 residues. CDR3: CASSQWTGRTEAFF. CDR3 nucleotides: TGTGCCAGCAGCCAATGGACAGGGAGGACTGAAGCTTTCTTT.

This clone qualifies as medium-sized (0.01 to 0.1%). The chain joins TRBV5-1 to TRBJ2-5; 13 bases map to TRBD2. The V gene end was trimmed by 7 bases and the J gene end by 9 bases; junction bases not matched to a gene: 12. This CDR3 is 15 amino acids long. Germline V CDR1 and CDR2: SGHRS, YFSETQ. The CDR3 sequence is CASETDPGLAGAQYF. The CDR3 DNA is TGCGCCAGCGAAACCGACCCAGGACTAGCGGGGGCCCAGTACTTC.

This clone came up once. The chain is built from TRBV7-9 and TRBJ2-5; 7 bases match TRBD1. CDR1 SEHNR and CDR2 FQNEAQ come from the germline V gene (reference sequence). The CDR3 length is 14 residues. V shed 3 bases, J shed 1 base, and the junction held 2 bases outside the gene matches. The CDR3 sequence: CASSFEGAQETQYF. The CDR3 DNA reads as TGTGCCAGCAGCTTCGAGGGGGCCCAAGAGACCCAGTACTTC.

V usage is TRBV7-9 and J usage is TRBJ2-3; 15 bases are a match to TRBD2. CDR1 is SEHNR, CDR2 FQNEAQ, per germline (reference sequence). This CDR3 spans 15 amino acids. V lost 4 bases, J lost 7 bases, and 3 bases stayed unmatched. CDR3 region: CASSSGLAGGNTQYF. CDR3 nucleotide sequence: TGTGCCAGCAGCTCGGGACTAGCGGGGGGAAATACGCAGTATTTT.

The CDR3 loop is CAWRTGVDGTEAFF. The CDR3 region has the DNA TGTGCCTGGAGGACAGGGGTGGATGGCACTGAAGCTTTCTTT. This chain joins TRBV30 and TRBJ1-1; 8 nucleotides line up with TRBD1. The germline V gene has CDR1 GTSNPN and CDR2 SVGIG (reference sequence). V lost 3 bases to trimming and J lost 4 bases; unmatched junction nucleotides: 7. This CDR3 is built from 14 residues. The whole variable domain, filled in from reference TRBV30 and TRBJ1-1, reads SQTIHQWPATLVQPVGSPLSLECTVEGTSNPNLYWYRQAAGRGLQLLFYSVGIGQISSEVPQNLSASRPQDRQFILSSKKLLLSDSGFYLCAWRTGVDGTEAFFGQGTRLTVV.